These T cell receptor beta chains were read from a single sample in a study of shared clonotypes between healthy human individuals. TCRdb keeps only in-frame clones here, not all; method: immunoSEQ multiplex PCR. Of roughly 1.5 million clones in the sample, approximately 98% are singletons; the top ten hold 0.4% to 0.45%. Specimen: naive CD4+ T cells sorted from blood. The receptors stem from a young man in good health. CDR3s include the opening cysteine and the closing phenylalanine or tryptophan. Each record gives: CDR3 length, J gene, V gene, clone size, D gene, CDR3 DNA, CDR3 protein. A D gene is named only where the DNA matches it firmly. Size is stated for part of the rows, as once, few or many counts, or as a class when the clone is expanded.

17	TRBJ2-5	TRBV18	-	TRBD2	TGTGCCAGCTCACCAATGCCTAGCGGGAGTCGGAGAGAGACCCAGTACTTC	CASSPMPSGSRRETQYF
15	TRBJ1-2	TRBV18	-	-	TGTGCCAGCTCACCTGACACCAAACCCACCTATGGCTACACCTTC	CASSPDTKPTYGYTF
11	TRBJ2-7	TRBV11-2	-	-	TGTGCCAGCTTAAAGGGCCACGAGCAGTACTTC	CASLKGHEQYF
14	TRBJ2-7	TRBV7-2	-	-	TGTGCCAGCAGCTCCGGCCCCGACTCCTACGAGCAGTACTTC	CASSSGPDSYEQYF
16	TRBJ1-5	TRBV12-5	-	-	TGTGCTAGTGGTTTCCTCGCCTGGAGAAGCAATCAGCCCCAGCATTTT	CASGFLAWRSNQPQHF
11	TRBJ2-2	TRBV6-5	-	-	TGTGCCAGCACCCAAGCCGGGGAGCTGTTTTTT	CASTQAGELFF
11	TRBJ2-5	TRBV7-9	-	-	TGTGCCAGCAGCCCCCGTGAAGCCCAGTACTTC	CASSPREAQYF
16	TRBJ2-5	TRBV28	once	-	TGTGCCAGCAGTCTTGGGACATTTGCGGCCCAAGAGACCCAGTACTTC	CASSLGTFAAQETQYF
15	TRBJ2-1	TRBV4-1	-	-	TGCGCCAGCAGCCAACTAGGACTCCTCTACAATGAGCAGTTCTTC	CASSQLGLLYNEQFF
15	TRBJ2-7	TRBV11-2	-	-	TGTGCCAGCAGCTTATCGGGAGTGACCTCCTACGAGCAGTACTTC	CASSLSGVTSYEQYF
14	TRBJ2-7	TRBV28	-	-	TGTGCCAGCAGTTTACGGGGCAAAACCTACGAGCAGTACTTC	CASSLRGKTYEQYF
15	TRBJ2-1	TRBV5-1	-	TRBD1	TGCGCCAGCAGCTTAGCGGGACAGGGGGGTAATGAGCAGTTCTTC	CASSLAGQGGNEQFF
14	TRBJ2-5	TRBV2	-	TRBD1	TGTGCCAGCACTCCCCTAAGGGGGCGGGAGACCCAGTACTTC	CASTPLRGRETQYF
14	TRBJ2-7	TRBV2	-	TRBD1	TGTGCCAGCAGTCTAGAGAAGGGGGCCGGGGAGCAGTACTTC	CASSLEKGAGEQYF
12	TRBJ2-5	TRBV5-4	once	-	TGTGCCAGCAGCTTGTTGGGAGAGACCCAGTACTTC	CASSLLGETQYF
14	TRBJ1-4	TRBV15	-	-	TGTGCCACCAGCAGAGAACCGGAGGAGGAAAAACTGTTTTTT	CATSREPEEEKLFF
14	TRBJ2-5	TRBV18	once	TRBD2	TGTGCCAGCTCAGAGGTAGCGGGACAAGAGACCCAGTACTTC	CASSEVAGQETQYF
15	TRBJ2-7	TRBV6-6	-	-	TGTGCCAGCAGTTACTCCGGCTGGCGGGACTACGAGCAGTACTTC	CASSYSGWRDYEQYF
13	TRBJ2-1	TRBV7-9	-	-	TGTGCCAGCAGCCAGACACCGGAGGGTGAGCAGTTCTTC	CASSQTPEGEQFF
17	TRBJ2-7	TRBV11-2	-	TRBD2	TGTGCCAGCAGCTTAGATGCTGTCCTAGCGGGAGTGGGGGAGCAGTACTTC	CASSLDAVLAGVGEQYF
14	TRBJ2-3	TRBV29-1	-	TRBD1	TGCAGCGTTACCGGGACAGGGTCCACAGATACGCAGTATTTT	CSVTGTGSTDTQYF
14	TRBJ2-5	TRBV7-8	-	-	TGTGCCAGCACCAGAGGGACATTCGAAGAGACCCAGTACTTC	CASTRGTFEETQYF
13	TRBJ1-1	TRBV5-1	-	-	TGCGCCAGCAGCTTGTGGGGGCGAACTGAAGCTTTCTTT	CASSLWGRTEAFF
16	TRBJ2-4	TRBV28	-	-	TGTGCCAGCAGTTTAAGGGGACTGATAGCCAAAAACATTCAGTACTTC	CASSLRGLIAKNIQYF
14	TRBJ2-7	TRBV6-5	-	TRBD1	TGTGCCAGCAGCCATACAGGGGGGAGCTACGAGCAGTACTTC	CASSHTGGSYEQYF
15	TRBJ1-5	TRBV5-6	-	TRBD1	TGTGCCAGCAGCACTAGTCCCGGGACAGGGGAAGCCCAGCATTTT	CASSTSPGTGEAQHF
13	TRBJ2-7	TRBV7-9	-	-	TGTGCCAGCAGCGGCACAGGAAGCTACGAGCAGTACTTC	CASSGTGSYEQYF
15	TRBJ1-1	TRBV5-1	-	-	TGCGCCAGCAGCTTGGAAGGTACCTTCGGCACTGAAGCTTTCTTT	CASSLEGTFGTEAFF
14	TRBJ2-2	TRBV2	-	-	TGTGCCACCCTGAGGGAAATGGGGACCGGGGAGCTGTTTTTT	CATLREMGTGELFF
13	TRBJ2-7	TRBV5-1	once	-	TGCGCCAGCAGCTTTCAGGCCCCCTACGAGCAGTACTTC	CASSFQAPYEQYF
15	TRBJ1-2	TRBV5-1	-	TRBD1	TGCGCCAGCAGCTTGGGGACAGGGGGATTCTATGGCTACACCTTC	CASSLGTGGFYGYTF
18	TRBJ2-1	TRBV5-1	-	-	TGCGCCAGCAGCTTCTCAGGGGGAGCGGGGTCGAGACTCAATGAGCAGTTCTTC	CASSFSGGAGSRLNEQFF
16	TRBJ2-3	TRBV18	-	TRBD1	TGTGCCAGCTCAACCAGACAGGGGACGGATACAGATACGCAGTATTTT	CASSTRQGTDTDTQYF
17	TRBJ2-2	TRBV5-1	-	TRBD2	TGCGCCAGCAGCCCGGGGACTAGCGGGGGAAACACCGGGGAGCTGTTTTTT	CASSPGTSGGNTGELFF
14	TRBJ2-4	TRBV5-4	-	-	TGTGCCAGCAGCGGGAGGGACACCCAAAACATTCAGTACTTC	CASSGRDTQNIQYF
16	TRBJ2-1	TRBV28	once	TRBD2	TGTGCCAGCAGTCTATCAACTAGCGGTTGGGGGGATGAGCAGTTCTTC	CASSLSTSGWGDEQFF
13	TRBJ1-5	TRBV5-8	-	-	TGTGCCAGCAGCGGGAGGGGGAAACAGCCCCAGCATTTT	CASSGRGKQPQHF
14	TRBJ1-1	TRBV18	-	-	TGTGCCAGCTCGCCTTACCGCGGGAACACTGAAGCTTTCTTT	CASSPYRGNTEAFF
15	TRBJ2-2	TRBV6-5	once	-	TGTGCCAGCAGCCCCAGGGGGACTAAGCCCGGGGAGCTGTTTTTT	CASSPRGTKPGELFF
16	TRBJ1-2	TRBV6-5	-	-	TGTGCCAGCAGTTACTCGAAGGGTGAGGGTTTCGCTGGCTACACCTTC	CASSYSKGEGFAGYTF
12	TRBJ1-2	TRBV15	few	-	TGTGCCACCAGCAGAGACAATTATGGCTACACCTTC	CATSRDNYGYTF
15	TRBJ1-1	TRBV7-8	-	-	TGTGCCAGCAGCTTAGTCGGGTTGGGGGCGAGTGAAGCTTTCTTT	CASSLVGLGASEAFF
16	TRBJ2-2	TRBV9	-	TRBD2	TGTGCCAGCAGCACCCACGGACTAGTCGGATCCGGGGAGCTGTTTTTT	CASSTHGLVGSGELFF
15	TRBJ2-7	TRBV11-1	-	TRBD1	TGTGCCAGCAGCGACGGGACAGTGGTTGGCTACGAGCAGTACTTC	CASSDGTVVGYEQYF
12	TRBJ2-4	TRBV29-1	-	-	TGCAGCGTTGGGCTGATTGAAAACATTCAGTACTTC	CSVGLIENIQYF
18	TRBJ2-7	TRBV18	-	TRBD1	TGTGCCAGCTCGTCCCTCCCGGGACAGGGGAGGGGAGGTGAGGAGCAGTACTTC	CASSSLPGQGRGGEEQYF
17	TRBJ2-1	TRBV30	-	-	TGTGCCTGGAGTGTACCAAGGGGACTCCCCTTAAGAGGTGAGCAGTTCTTC	CAWSVPRGLPLRGEQFF
13	TRBJ1-2	TRBV19	-	-	TGTGCCAGCACCCTCGACAGGAATTATGGCTACACCTTC	CASTLDRNYGYTF
15	TRBJ1-1	TRBV5-4	-	TRBD1	TGTGCCAGCAGCAAAGAGACAGGGAGGAACACTGAAGCTTTCTTT	CASSKETGRNTEAFF